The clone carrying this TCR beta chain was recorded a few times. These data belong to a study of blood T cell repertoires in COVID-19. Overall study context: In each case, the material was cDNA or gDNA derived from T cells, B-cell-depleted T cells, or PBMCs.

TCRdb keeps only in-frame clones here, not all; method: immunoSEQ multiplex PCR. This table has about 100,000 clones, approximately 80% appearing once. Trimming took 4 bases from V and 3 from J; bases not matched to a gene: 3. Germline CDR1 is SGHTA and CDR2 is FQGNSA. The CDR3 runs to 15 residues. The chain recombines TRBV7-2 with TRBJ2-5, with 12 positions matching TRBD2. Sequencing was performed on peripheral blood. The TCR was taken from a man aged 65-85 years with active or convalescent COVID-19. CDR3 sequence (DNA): TGTGCCAGCAGCTCTAGCGGGAGGGAGGAAGAGACCCAGTACTTC. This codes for CASSSSGREEETQYF.